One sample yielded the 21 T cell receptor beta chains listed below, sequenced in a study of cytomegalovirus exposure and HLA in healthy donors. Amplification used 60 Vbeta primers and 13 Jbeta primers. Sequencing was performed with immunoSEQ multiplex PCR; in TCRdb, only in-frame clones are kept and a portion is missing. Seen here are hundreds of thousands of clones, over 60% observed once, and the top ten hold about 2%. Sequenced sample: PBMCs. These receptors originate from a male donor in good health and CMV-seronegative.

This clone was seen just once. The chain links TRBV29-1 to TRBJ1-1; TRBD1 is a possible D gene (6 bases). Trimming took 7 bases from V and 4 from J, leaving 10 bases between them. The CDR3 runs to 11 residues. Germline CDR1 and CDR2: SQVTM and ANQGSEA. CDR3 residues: CSARQATEAFF. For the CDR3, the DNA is TGCAGCGCCCGACAGGCCACTGAAGCTTTCTTT.

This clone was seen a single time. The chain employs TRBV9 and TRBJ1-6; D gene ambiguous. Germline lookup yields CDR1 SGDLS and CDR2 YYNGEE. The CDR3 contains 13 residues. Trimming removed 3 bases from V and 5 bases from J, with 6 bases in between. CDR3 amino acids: CASSDSDNSPLHF. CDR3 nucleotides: TGTGCCAGCAGCGACAGTGATAATTCACCCCTCCACTTT.

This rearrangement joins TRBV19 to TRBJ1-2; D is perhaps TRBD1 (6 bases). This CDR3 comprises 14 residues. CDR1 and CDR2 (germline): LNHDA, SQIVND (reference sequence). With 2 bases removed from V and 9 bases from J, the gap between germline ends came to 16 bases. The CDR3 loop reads CASSIFGDMPSYTF. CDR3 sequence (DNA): TGTGCCAGTAGTATATTCGGGGACATGCCTAGCTACACCTTC.

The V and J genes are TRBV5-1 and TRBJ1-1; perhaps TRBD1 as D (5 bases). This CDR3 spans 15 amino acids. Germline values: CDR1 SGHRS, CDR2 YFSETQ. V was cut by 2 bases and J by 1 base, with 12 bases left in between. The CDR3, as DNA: TGCGCCAGCAGCTTCAGCCCAGGGAAGAACACTGAAGCTTTCTTT. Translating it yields CASSFSPGKNTEAFF.

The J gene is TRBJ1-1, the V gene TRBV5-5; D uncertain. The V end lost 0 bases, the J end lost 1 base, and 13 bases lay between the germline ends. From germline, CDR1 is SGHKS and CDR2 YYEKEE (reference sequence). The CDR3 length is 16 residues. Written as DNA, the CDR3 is TGTGCCAGCAGCTTGGGACCGGGTACCGGGAACACTGAAGCTTTCTTT. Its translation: CASSLGPGTGNTEAFF. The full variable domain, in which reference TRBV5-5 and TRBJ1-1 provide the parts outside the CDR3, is DAGVTQSPTHLIKTRGQQVTLRCSPISGHKSVSWYQQVLGQGPQFIFQYYEKEERGRGNFPDRFSARQFPNYSSELNVNALLLGDSALYLCASSLGPGTGNTEAFFGQGTRLTVV.

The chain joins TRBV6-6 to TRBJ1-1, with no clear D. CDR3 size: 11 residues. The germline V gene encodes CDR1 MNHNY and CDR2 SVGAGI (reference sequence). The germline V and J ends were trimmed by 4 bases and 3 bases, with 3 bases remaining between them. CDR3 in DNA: TGTGCCAGCAGTTTATACACTGAAGCTTTCTTT. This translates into CASSLYTEAFF.

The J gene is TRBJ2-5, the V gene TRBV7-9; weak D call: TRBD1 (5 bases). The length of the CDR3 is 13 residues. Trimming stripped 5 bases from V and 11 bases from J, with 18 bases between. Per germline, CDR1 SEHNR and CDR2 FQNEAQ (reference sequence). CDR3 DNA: TGTGCCAGCAGCCCACGGACACCAATCAAGCAGTACTTC. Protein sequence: CASSPRTPIKQYF.

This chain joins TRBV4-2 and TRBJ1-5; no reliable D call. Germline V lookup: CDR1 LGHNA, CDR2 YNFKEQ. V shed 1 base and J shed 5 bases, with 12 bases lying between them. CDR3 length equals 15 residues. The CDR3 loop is CASSQARLSDQPQHF. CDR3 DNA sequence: TGTGCCAGCAGCCAAGCAAGGCTCAGCGATCAGCCCCAGCATTTT.

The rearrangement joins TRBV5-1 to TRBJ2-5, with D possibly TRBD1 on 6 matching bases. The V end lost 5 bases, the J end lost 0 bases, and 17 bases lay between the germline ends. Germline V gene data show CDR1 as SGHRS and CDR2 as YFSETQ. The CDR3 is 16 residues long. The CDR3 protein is CASSSRPTGNQETQYF. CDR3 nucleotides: TGCGCCAGCAGTTCTAGACCTACAGGGAACCAAGAGACCCAGTACTTC. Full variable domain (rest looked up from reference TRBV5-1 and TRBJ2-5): KAGVTQTPRYLIKTRGQQVTLSCSPISGHRSVSWYQQTPGQGLQFLFEYFSETQRNKGNFPGRFSGRQFSNSRSEMNVSTLELGDSALYLCASSSRPTGNQETQYFGPGTRLLVL.

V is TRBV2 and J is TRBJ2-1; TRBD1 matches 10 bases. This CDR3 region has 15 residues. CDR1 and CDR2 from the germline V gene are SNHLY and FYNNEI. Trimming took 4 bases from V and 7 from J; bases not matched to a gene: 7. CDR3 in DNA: TGTGCCAGCAGTGCTGGACAGGGGGGTTCTAATGAGCAGTTCTTC. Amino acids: CASSAGQGGSNEQFF.

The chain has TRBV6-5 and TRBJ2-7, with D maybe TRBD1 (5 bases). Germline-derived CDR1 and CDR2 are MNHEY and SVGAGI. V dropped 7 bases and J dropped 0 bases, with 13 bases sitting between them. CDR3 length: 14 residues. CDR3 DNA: TGTGCCAGCAAGGGGCTTCGGTCCTCCTACGAGCAGTACTTC. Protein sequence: CASKGLRSSYEQYF.

The CDR3 nucleotides are TGCGCCAGCAGCCAAGTTGGCGGGGGGGTCTACGAGCAGTACTTC. Translated: CASSQVGGGVYEQYF. The chain joins TRBV4-3 to TRBJ2-7, with 9 bases that match TRBD2. The CDR3 has 15 amino acids. Germline CDR1 reads LGHNA; CDR2 reads YSLEER. Losses at the gene ends were 1 base for V and 3 bases for J; bases not matched to a gene: 4.

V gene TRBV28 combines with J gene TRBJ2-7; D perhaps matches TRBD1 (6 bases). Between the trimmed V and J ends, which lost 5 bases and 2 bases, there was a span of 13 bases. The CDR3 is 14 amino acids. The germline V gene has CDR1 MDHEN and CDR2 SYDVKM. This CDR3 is CASSTDRLTYEQYF. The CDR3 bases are TGTGCCAGCAGTACCGACAGGTTAACCTACGAGCAGTACTTC.

CDR3 region: CASSLVIQANTEAFF. In nucleotides, the CDR3 is TGTGCCAGCAGCTTAGTGATACAGGCAAACACTGAAGCTTTCTTT. The V gene is TRBV7-2, the J gene TRBJ1-1; possibly TRBD1 for D (5 bases). V was trimmed by 1 base and J by 2 bases, leaving 11 bases between them. The CDR3 loop spans 15 amino acids. Per the germline V gene, CDR1 is SGHTA and CDR2 is FQGNSA.

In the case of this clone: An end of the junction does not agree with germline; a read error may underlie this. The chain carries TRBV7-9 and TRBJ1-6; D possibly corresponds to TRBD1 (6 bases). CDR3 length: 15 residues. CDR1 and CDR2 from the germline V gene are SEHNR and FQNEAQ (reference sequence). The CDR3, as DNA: TGTTCCAGCAGCTTAGCTCAGGGGCATAATTCACCCCTCCACTTT. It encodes CSSSLAQGHNSPLHF.

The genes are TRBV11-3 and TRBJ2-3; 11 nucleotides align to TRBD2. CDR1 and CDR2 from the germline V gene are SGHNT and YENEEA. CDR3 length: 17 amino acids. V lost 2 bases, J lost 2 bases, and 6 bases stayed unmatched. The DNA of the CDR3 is TGTGCCAGCAGCTTATGGCCTAGCGGGGGGTCCACAGATACGCAGTATTTT. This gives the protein CASSLWPSGGSTDTQYF.

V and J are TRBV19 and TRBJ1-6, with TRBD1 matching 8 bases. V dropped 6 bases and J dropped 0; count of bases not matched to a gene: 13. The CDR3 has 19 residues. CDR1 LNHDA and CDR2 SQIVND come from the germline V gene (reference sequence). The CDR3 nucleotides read TGTGCCAGTAGGTCCACGACAGGGGAAAGGATCTCCTATAATTCACCCCTCCACTTT. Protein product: CASRSTTGERISYNSPLHF.

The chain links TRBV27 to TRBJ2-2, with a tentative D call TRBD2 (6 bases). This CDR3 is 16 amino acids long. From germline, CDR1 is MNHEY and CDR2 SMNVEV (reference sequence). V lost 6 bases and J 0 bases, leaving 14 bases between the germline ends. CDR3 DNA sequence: TGTGCCAGCAGGACGGGGGTTTTCGCGAACACCGGGGAGCTGTTTTTT. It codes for CASRTGVFANTGELFF.

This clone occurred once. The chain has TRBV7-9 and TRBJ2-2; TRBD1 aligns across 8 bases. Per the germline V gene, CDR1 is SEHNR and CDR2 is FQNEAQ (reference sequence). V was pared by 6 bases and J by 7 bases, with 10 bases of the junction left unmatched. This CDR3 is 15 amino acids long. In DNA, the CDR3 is TGTGCCAGCAGGAAAGCAGGGGGCCGGGGCGGGGAGCTGTTTTTT. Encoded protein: CASRKAGGRGGELFF.

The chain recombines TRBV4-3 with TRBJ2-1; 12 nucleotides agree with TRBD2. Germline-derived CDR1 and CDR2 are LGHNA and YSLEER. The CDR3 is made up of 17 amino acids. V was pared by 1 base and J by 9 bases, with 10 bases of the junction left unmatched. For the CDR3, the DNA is TGCGCCAGCAGCCAAGTATGGGCTAGCGGGGGGGCACTTGAGCAGTTCTTC. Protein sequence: CASSQVWASGGALEQFF.

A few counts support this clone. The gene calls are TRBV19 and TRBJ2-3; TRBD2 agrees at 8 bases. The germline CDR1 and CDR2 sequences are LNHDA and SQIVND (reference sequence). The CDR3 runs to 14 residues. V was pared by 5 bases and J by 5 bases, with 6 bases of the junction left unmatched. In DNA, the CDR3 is TGTGCCAGTAGTGGGCTAGCGGGTTTAGATACGCAGTATTTT. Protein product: CASSGLAGLDTQYF.